The rows below give T cell receptor beta chains drawn from one sample of a study of T cell changes during pregnancy in multiple sclerosis. Profiled with immunoSEQ multiplex PCR; TCRdb holds only in-frame clones, not every one. The sample includes roughly 57,000 clones, about 92% of them seen just once. The source material was CD8+ T cells from peripheral blood mononuclear cells, sampled before pregnancy. Receptor source: a female donor with multiple sclerosis, enrolled in a pregnancy study. Each CDR3 is given with its conserved first and last residue. Fields, in order: D gene, V gene, J gene, clone size, CDR3 protein, CDR3 DNA. D genes are given only for firm matches. The size of a clone is reported for some rows only, either as once, few or many, or as a class for expanded clones.

TRBD2	TRBV10-3	TRBJ2-7	.	CAISGGGFYEQYF	TGTGCCATATCGGGCGGGGGGTTCTACGAGCAGTACTTC
TRBD2	TRBV9	TRBJ2-1	.	CASSVEAGGANEQFF	TGTGCCAGCAGCGTAGAAGCGGGGGGAGCCAATGAGCAGTTCTTC
TRBD2	TRBV27	TRBJ2-7	.	CASSAGGRYEQYF	TGTGCCAGCAGTGCGGGGGGGAGATACGAGCAGTACTTC
TRBD2	TRBV11-2	TRBJ2-7	.	CASSGATSGGSSYEQYF	TGTGCCAGCTCGGGGGCGACTAGCGGGGGGAGCTCCTACGAGCAGTACTTC
.	TRBV4-3	TRBJ1-2	.	CASSHSGKIAANYGYTF	TGCGCCAGCAGCCACTCAGGGAAGATCGCAGCTAACTATGGCTACACCTTC
.	TRBV7-9	TRBJ1-2	few	CASSSNRDPYGYTF	TGTGCCAGCAGCTCAAACAGGGATCCCTATGGCTACACCTTC
.	TRBV6-1	TRBJ1-5	.	CASSDDQVRNQPQHF	TGTGCCAGCAGTGACGATCAGGTTCGCAATCAGCCCCAGCATTTT
.	TRBV9	TRBJ2-1	.	CASSGAFSYNEQFF	TGTGCCAGCAGCGGGGCTTTCTCCTACAATGAGCAGTTCTTC
TRBD1	TRBV11-2	TRBJ1-6	.	CASSSQGEFDSPLHF	TGTGCCAGCAGCTCACAGGGGGAGTTCGATTCACCCCTCCACTTT
TRBD1	TRBV7-9	TRBJ1-1	.	CASSLTTLRRDRLNTEAFF	TGTGCCAGCAGCCTTACTACATTACGGAGGGACAGACTTAACACTGAAGCTTTCTTT
TRBD1	TRBV5-4	TRBJ2-7	few	CASSLGRGRSYEQYF	TGTGCCAGCAGCTTGGGCAGGGGGCGGTCCTACGAGCAGTACTTC
.	TRBV5-5	TRBJ1-1	.	CASSLGDGWNTEAFF	TGTGCCAGCAGCTTGGGCGACGGGTGGAACACTGAAGCTTTCTTT
.	TRBV19	TRBJ2-1	.	CASSTGAGAHWDEQFF	TGTGCCAGTAGTACTGGGGCGGGGGCCCATTGGGATGAGCAGTTCTTC
TRBD2	TRBV27	TRBJ2-1	.	CASSLAGGVNEQFF	TGTGCCAGCAGTTTAGCGGGGGGGGTTAATGAGCAGTTCTTC
TRBD2	TRBV9	TRBJ2-1	few	CASSVEAGGGIEQFF	TGTGCCAGCAGCGTAGAGGCCGGGGGGGGGATTGAGCAGTTCTTC
.	TRBV27	TRBJ2-1	.	CASSLSVGGYNEQFF	TGTGCCAGCAGTTTATCCGTGGGGGGATACAATGAGCAGTTCTTC
.	TRBV5-1	TRBJ1-1	.	CASSLYPPGTSGMNTEAFF	TGCGCCAGCAGTCTCTACCCCCCCGGGACATCCGGAATGAACACTGAAGCTTTCTTT
.	TRBV6-1	TRBJ2-3	.	CASRETGLDTQYF	TGTGCCAGCAGAGAGACAGGACTCGATACGCAGTATTTT
.	TRBV4-1	TRBJ2-7	.	CASSPLRGYEQYF	TGCGCCAGCAGCCCCTTACGGGGGTACGAGCAGTACTTC
.	TRBV6-4	TRBJ2-1	.	CASSDAEHNEQFF	TGTGCCAGCAGTGACGCCGAGCACAATGAGCAGTTCTTC
TRBD1	TRBV5-6	TRBJ1-2	.	CASSQGVGTGYTF	TGTGCCAGCAGCCAGGGGGTGGGAACTGGCTACACCTTC
.	TRBV2	TRBJ2-7	.	CASRPGLYEQYF	TGTGCCAGCAGACCAGGTCTTTACGAGCAGTACTTC
TRBD2	TRBV4-3	TRBJ2-1	.	CASSQDPSGGVSEQFF	TGCGCCAGCAGCCAAGACCCTAGCGGGGGGGTGAGTGAGCAGTTCTTC
.	TRBV7-9	TRBJ1-1	.	CASSSREADTEAFF	TGTGCCAGCAGCTCCAGGGAGGCCGACACTGAAGCTTTCTTT
.	TRBV4-3	TRBJ1-2	.	CASSQNPQGKGGYTF	TGCGCCAGCAGCCAAAATCCGCAGGGAAAAGGAGGCTACACCTTC
TRBD1	TRBV6-5	TRBJ2-7	few	CASSQGQAISYEQYF	TGTGCCAGCAGCCAAGGACAGGCCATCTCCTACGAGCAGTACTTC
.	TRBV10-2	TRBJ1-2	once	CASSEFEGEVRGYTF	TGCGCCAGCAGTGAATTTGAGGGCGAGGTGAGAGGCTACACCTTC
TRBD1	TRBV7-3	TRBJ2-5	.	CASSFKTGRGQGSQETQYF	TGTGCCAGCAGCTTCAAAACCGGACGGGGACAGGGCTCTCAAGAGACCCAGTACTTC
.	TRBV4-1	TRBJ1-5	.	CASSRDTGSQPQHF	TGCGCCAGCTCCCGGGATACGGGGAGTCAGCCCCAGCATTTT
TRBD1	TRBV27	TRBJ2-5	.	CASSTGGREETQYF	TGTGCCAGCAGTACAGGGGGCCGGGAAGAGACCCAGTACTTC
.	TRBV15	TRBJ1-2	.	CATSSRGVNYGYTF	TGTGCCACCAGCAGCAGGGGAGTTAACTATGGCTACACCTTC
TRBD1	TRBV11-2	TRBJ1-2	.	CASSQPGQDNYGYTF	TGTGCCAGCAGCCAACCGGGACAGGACAACTATGGCTACACCTTC
TRBD2	TRBV10-3	TRBJ2-3	.	CAISDHESGGAADTQYF	TGTGCCATCAGCGACCACGAAAGCGGGGGGGCCGCAGATACGCAGTATTTT
.	TRBV9	TRBJ1-1	few	CASSLRDKNTEAFF	TGTGCCAGCAGCCTCCGGGACAAAAACACTGAAGCTTTCTTT
.	TRBV21-1	TRBJ2-5	.	CAPSRGLKPETQYF	TGTGCCCCCAGCAGGGGGCTCAAGCCAGAGACCCAGTACTTC
.	TRBV19	TRBJ1-1	.	CASSQPGTLREAFF	TGTGCCAGTAGTCAACCCGGGACTCTTCGTGAAGCTTTCTTT
TRBD1	TRBV18	TRBJ2-7	.	CASSPPGQGHEQYF	TGTGCCAGCTCACCACCGGGACAGGGGCACGAGCAGTACTTC
TRBD1	TRBV6-1	TRBJ1-1	once	CASPDRGQNTEAFF	TGTGCCAGCCCGGACAGGGGCCAGAACACTGAAGCTTTCTTT
.	TRBV9	TRBJ1-1	.	CASSVEGGSTEAFF	TGTGCCAGCAGCGTAGAAGGTGGGAGCACTGAAGCTTTCTTT
.	TRBV11-2	TRBJ1-1	.	CASSLGGGLGAFF	TGTGCCAGCAGCTTAGGTGGGGGCTTAGGTGCTTTCTTT
.	TRBV13	TRBJ2-3	once	CASSPGTTDTQYF	TGTGCCAGCAGCCCCGGGACTACAGATACGCAGTATTTT
.	TRBV29-1	TRBJ2-1	.	CSVAGTPPSYNEQFF	TGCAGCGTCGCAGGGACACCACCCTCCTACAATGAGCAGTTCTTC
.	TRBV7-9	TRBJ1-1	.	CASEYGGNTEALF	TGTGCCAGCGAATACGGGGGGAACACTGAAGCTCTCTTT
.	TRBV9	TRBJ2-7	.	CASSAFGRVRESYEQYF	TGTGCCAGCAGCGCCTTCGGCAGGGTCCGCGAATCCTACGAGCAGTACTTC
.	TRBV5-4	TRBJ2-5	.	CASSLLLARETQYF	TGTGCCAGCAGCTTGTTGCTAGCCCGGGAGACCCAGTACTTC